Listed here are 7 T cell receptor beta chains from one sample, sequenced in a study of blood T cell repertoires in COVID-19. Sequenced by immunoSEQ multiplex PCR; TCRdb stores in-frame clones only, minus some. The sample yields a few hundred thousand clones, approximately 88% seen once. The sequencing sample was made of PBMCs or T cells enriched from blood (not recorded which). These receptors originate from a man between 25 and 39 years old who had recovered from COVID-19.

V gene TRBV2 combines with J gene TRBJ1-5, with D hard to call. There are 16 residues in the CDR3. With 0 bases removed from V and 2 bases from J, the gap between germline ends came to 11 bases. Germline values: CDR1 SNHLY, CDR2 FYNNEI. The CDR3 bases are TGTGCCAGCAGTGAAGCTAGCCGGATGGGCAATCAGCCCCAGCATTTT. This codes for CASSEASRMGNQPQHF.

This sequence joins TRBV4-2 and TRBJ2-2; perhaps TRBD1 as D (6 bases). The V end was cut by 7 bases, the J end by 3 bases, with 12 bases between. This CDR3 is 14 amino acids long. Germline values: CDR1 LGHNA, CDR2 YNFKEQ. The CDR3 protein is CASTPGQHTGELFF. The CDR3 coding sequence is TGTGCCAGCACCCCAGGACAGCACACCGGGGAGCTGTTTTTT.

The CDR3, as DNA: TGCAGCGCCCTACAGGGGGCGGGCTATGGCTACACCTTC. Translating it yields CSALQGAGYGYTF. The chain joins TRBV29-1 to TRBJ1-2; 9 bases align to TRBD1. The V and J ends lost 7 bases and 4 bases, in that order; junction bases with no gene match: 7. The CDR3 totals 13 residues. The V gene's germline CDR1 is SQVTM and CDR2 ANQGSEA.

The V call is TRBV9, the J call TRBJ1-1, with a tentative D call TRBD1 (5 bases). V was shortened by 2 bases and J by 1 base, with 15 bases between the two germline ends. Per the germline V gene, CDR1 is SGDLS and CDR2 is YYNGEE. The CDR3 runs to 16 residues. The chain's CDR3 is CASSVGSGNQNTEAFF. CDR3 sequence (DNA): TGTGCCAGCAGCGTGGGGTCAGGGAACCAGAACACTGAAGCTTTCTTT.

This rearrangement joins TRBV28 to TRBJ1-1; no firm D call. V was shortened by 9 bases and J by 0 bases, with 5 bases between the two germline ends. The CDR3 runs 11 residues. Germline CDR1 MDHEN, CDR2 SYDVKM. The CDR3 DNA is TGTGCCAGTGTTATGAACACTGAAGCTTTCTTT. It is translated as CASVMNTEAFF.

This clone occurred a few times. The chain carries TRBV19 and TRBJ2-7; TRBD1 aligns across 8 bases. Germline V lookup: CDR1 LNHDA, CDR2 SQIVND (reference sequence). This CDR3 region has 14 residues. J gave up 4 bases and V 5 bases, and 7 bases lay outside the gene matches. CDR3 in DNA: TGTGCCAGTAGTCCGGGGGACAGGCGTTACGAGCAGTACTTC. It is translated as CASSPGDRRYEQYF.

This chain joins TRBV27 and TRBJ2-1, with D perhaps TRBD2 (7 bases). CDR3 length equals 14 residues. Trimming removed 7 bases from V and 0 bases from J, with 10 bases in between. Germline V gene lookup returns CDR1 MNHEY and CDR2 SMNVEV (reference sequence). This CDR3 is CASTGGVSYNEQFF. CDR3 bases: TGTGCCAGCACGGGGGGCGTCTCCTACAATGAGCAGTTCTTC.